The clone carrying this TCR beta chain was counted only a few times. What it recognizes is unknown. The data belong to a study of cytomegalovirus exposure and HLA in healthy donors. Findings and caveats of the study: The study put 160 or so TCR beta chains on its list as cytomegalovirus-associated. In vitro checks showed that a few CMV-associated chains really do target CMV antigens. In a later analysis, V- and J-gene trimming of beta chains associated with a DCLRE1C missense variant, replicated independently.

There are 12 residues in the CDR3. V trimming: 5 bases; J trimming: 5 bases; junction bases outside the gene matches: 2. Germline-derived CDR1 and CDR2 are MNHEY and SVGAGI. Researchers ran the PCR with 60 Vbeta and 13 Jbeta primers. Libraries were prepared by immunoSEQ multiplex PCR; TCRdb keeps only in-frame clonotypes and omits some of them. The sample lists approximately 120,000 clones, about 74% occurring once. The rearrangement links TRBV6-5 to TRBJ1-1, with 7 bases aligning to TRBD1. Source material: PBMCs. The TCR was taken from a female donor in good health and CMV-seronegative. The CDR3 DNA reads as TGTGCCAGCAGTACCAGGGGGACTGAAGCTTTCTTT. Translated, it gives CASSTRGTEAFF.